The next 29 T cell receptor beta chains were all read from a single sample in a study of cytotoxic CD8 clonotypes in ibrutinib-treated CLL. This table comes from immunoSEQ multiplex PCR, and its TCRdb copy is limited to in-frame clones, with some not included. The sample holds hundreds of thousands of clones, about three quarters seen once. Sequenced here: PBMCs, sampled after 12 months of ibrutinib treatment. The receptors stem from a human donor with chronic lymphocytic leukemia.

The chain joins TRBV7-3 to TRBJ2-1, with D maybe TRBD2 (5 bases). Germline CDR1 SGHTA, CDR2 FQGTGA. The V gene lost 6 bases and the J gene lost 8 bases, with 17 bases spanning the gap. This CDR3 is built from 14 residues. CDR3 nucleotide sequence: TGTGCCAGCAGTCCGGGCATTGGCGGGCATGAGCAGTTCTTC. It yields the protein CASSPGIGGHEQFF.

This clone was seen a handful of times. The gene calls are TRBV28 and TRBJ1-5; no clear D gene. Trimming removed 7 bases from V and 2 bases from J, with 3 bases in between. The CDR3 is 11 amino acids. CDR1 and CDR2 from the germline V gene are MDHEN and SYDVKM. Here the CDR3 reads CASMGNQPQHF. The CDR3 nucleotides are TGTGCCAGCATGGGCAATCAGCCCCAGCATTTT.

In regard to this clone: One end of the junction fails to match germline, which may point to a read error. The CDR3 bases are TGCGCCCGCAGCTTGTCGGCGGGGGGGCTTACCTCTGGGGCCAACGTCCTGACTTTC. Encoded protein: CARSLSAGGLTSGANVLTF. The gene calls are TRBV5-1 and TRBJ2-6; TRBD2 matches 9 bases. The CDR3 has 19 amino acids. Per the germline V gene, CDR1 is SGHRS and CDR2 is YFSETQ.

The rearrangement links TRBV6-5 to TRBJ1-2; D gene ambiguous. The V end lost 6 bases, the J end lost 8 bases, and 16 bases lay between the germline ends. The CDR3 has 13 residues. The germline CDR1 and CDR2 sequences are MNHEY and SVGAGI. The chain's CDR3 is CASRRGLASGYTF. The CDR3 nucleotides are TGTGCCAGCAGAAGAGGACTGGCATCGGGCTACACCTTC.

The rearrangement links TRBV15 to TRBJ2-5; the match to TRBD2 covers 11 bases. V was clipped by 5 bases and J by 4 bases; unmatched bases: 6. This CDR3 is built from 15 residues. CDR1 LNHNV and CDR2 YYDKDF come from the germline V gene (reference sequence). CDR3 residues: CATSGGLAVPETQYF. The CDR3 bases are TGTGCCACCAGCGGGGGACTAGCGGTCCCAGAGACCCAGTACTTC.

The chain carries TRBV6-5 and TRBJ1-1; TRBD1 might be the D (5 bases). CDR3 length: 12 residues. Trimming took off 4 bases at V and 8 bases at J, with 11 bases between the two ends. Per the germline V gene, CDR1 is MNHEY and CDR2 is SVGAGI. This CDR3 reads CASSLRGKEAFF. DNA for the CDR3: TGTGCCAGCAGTTTGAGGGGTAAAGAAGCTTTCTTT.

This rearrangement joins TRBV25-1 to TRBJ1-1; 7 bases map to TRBD1. This CDR3 region has 15 residues. Germline CDR1 reads MGHDK; CDR2 reads SYGVNS. Trimming at V came to 4 bases and at J to 1 base, leaving 6 bases not matched to a gene. The CDR3 DNA sequence: TGTGCCAGCAGTGTACAGGGGAAGGGGAACACTGAAGCTTTCTTT. Protein: CASSVQGKGNTEAFF.

The rearrangement joins TRBV30 to TRBJ1-5, with D tentatively TRBD1 (5 bases). The germline V gene has CDR1 GTSNPN and CDR2 SVGIG (reference sequence). V shed 3 bases and J shed 0 bases, with 9 bases lying between them. The CDR3 has 14 amino acids. CDR3 sequence reads: CAWRGQNSNQPQHF. The CDR3 nucleotides read TGTGCCTGGAGGGGGCAGAATAGCAATCAGCCCCAGCATTTT. The full variable domain, in which reference TRBV30 and TRBJ1-5 provide the parts outside the CDR3, is SQTIHQWPATLVQPVGSPLSLECTVEGTSNPNLYWYRQAAGRGLQLLFYSVGIGQISSEVPQNLSASRPQDRQFILSSKKLLLSDSGFYLCAWRGQNSNQPQHFGDGTRLSIL.

This chain uses TRBV28 with TRBJ2-1, with 7 bases matching TRBD2. CDR3 length: 12 residues. V was clipped by 6 bases and J by 14 bases; unmatched bases: 10. Per germline, CDR1 MDHEN and CDR2 SYDVKM. CDR3 protein: CASSLKTGGKFF. In DNA, the CDR3 is TGTGCCAGCAGCCTAAAGACCGGGGGGAAGTTCTTC.

This clone occurred a few times. The rearrangement uses TRBV18 and TRBJ1-4, with D perhaps TRBD1 (5 bases). The germline V gene has CDR1 KGHSH and CDR2 LQKENI. The V end lost 3 bases, the J end lost 8 bases, and 25 bases lay between the germline ends. The CDR3 has 18 amino acids. The CDR3 is CASSPTGGGDRAPEKLFF. The CDR3 nucleotides are TGTGCCAGCTCACCCACGGGAGGAGGGGACCGAGCCCCAGAAAAACTGTTTTTT.

This clone was observed once. The chain recombines TRBV19 with TRBJ2-7; TRBD1 or TRBD2 may be the D gene (6 bases each). V was trimmed by 2 bases and J by 6 bases, leaving 17 bases between them. The CDR3 is made up of 15 amino acids. Germline V gene sequence: CDR1 LNHDA, CDR2 SQIVND (reference sequence). In DNA form, the CDR3 reads TGTGCCAGTAGTATAACGGGGGCTGCCTCAAGCGAGCAGTACTTC. Translating gives CASSITGAASSEQYF.

This chain links TRBV30 with TRBJ2-3; 11 bases agree with TRBD2. V shed 8 bases, J shed 5 bases, and the junction held 9 bases outside the gene matches. The CDR3 has 14 amino acids. Looked up from germline, CDR1 is GTSNPN and CDR2 is SVGIG (reference sequence). Here the CDR3 reads CAGSIAGGRDTQYF. The CDR3 DNA reads TGTGCCGGGTCGATAGCGGGGGGGCGAGATACGCAGTATTTT.

This clone was counted between two and nine times. V usage is TRBV5-1 and J usage is TRBJ1-2, with D perhaps matching TRBD1 (5 bases). The V and J ends lost 0 bases and 4 bases respectively, with 13 bases between them. Germline V gives CDR1 SGHRS, CDR2 YFSETQ. The CDR3 extends over 15 amino acids. The DNA of the CDR3 is TGCGCCAGCAGCTTGGATGGGAGACAGTTCTATGGCTACACCTTC. Translating gives CASSLDGRQFYGYTF.

The chain links TRBV14 to TRBJ1-4, with 7 bases matching TRBD1. The CDR3 contains 19 residues. Germline CDR1 is SGHDN and CDR2 is FVKESK. The junction had 12 bases not matched to a gene; V was cut back by 0 bases and J by 2 bases. CDR3 loop: CASSQDQNRGRTTNEKLFF. CDR3 DNA sequence: TGTGCCAGCAGCCAAGACCAGAACAGGGGCCGAACTACTAATGAAAAACTGTTTTTT.

This clone occurred once. This chain uses TRBV9 with TRBJ1-2; D is uncertain. V lost 3 bases to trimming and J lost 11 bases, with 11 bases between them. CDR1 is SGDLS, CDR2 YYNGEE, per germline. The CDR3 contains 11 residues. The CDR3 here is CASSEGVVYTF. The CDR3 DNA follows: TGTGCCAGCAGCGAAGGAGTGGTTTACACCTTC.

The chain couples TRBV9 to TRBJ1-2; 7 bases fit TRBD1. The CDR3 is 15 residues long. Germline assignment: CDR1 SGDLS and CDR2 YYNGEE. The J segment lost 5 bases and the V segment lost 6 bases, leaving 13 bases of the junction unmatched. This CDR3 reads CASNPPQGGGYGYTF. In nucleotides, the CDR3 is TGTGCCAGCAACCCCCCTCAGGGGGGAGGGTATGGCTACACCTTC.

This chain links TRBV18 with TRBJ1-2; the D is unclear. The germline V and J ends were trimmed by 3 bases and 4 bases, with 9 bases remaining between them. CDR3 length: 13 amino acids. Per germline, CDR1 KGHSH and CDR2 LQKENI. The CDR3 sequence is CASSPGFSYGYTF. CDR3 nucleotides: TGTGCCAGCTCACCGGGTTTTAGCTATGGCTACACCTTC.

This chain links TRBV28 with TRBJ1-1; 10 nucleotides match TRBD1. After removal of 8 bases from V and 6 bases from J, the junction contained 6 bases not matched to a gene. Germline-derived CDR1 and CDR2 are MDHEN and SYDVKM. The CDR3 is 13 amino acids. In nucleotides, the CDR3 is TGTGCCAGCCGCCGGGACAGGGGCTCTGAAGCTTTCTTT. It encodes CASRRDRGSEAFF.

This clone was picked up one time. The chain recombines TRBV6-6 with TRBJ1-2, with D unresolved. The CDR3 totals 13 residues. Trimming shortened V by 5 bases and J by 4 bases, and 11 bases separated the two germline ends. Germline CDR1 reads MNHNY; CDR2 reads SVGAGI (reference sequence). This CDR3 is CASSPTSLYGYTF. Written as DNA, the CDR3 is TGTGCCAGCAGTCCTACATCTCTCTATGGCTACACCTTC.

The J gene is TRBJ2-7, the V gene TRBV11-3; D call uncertain. This CDR3 comprises 14 residues. The V gene lost 5 bases and the J gene lost 1 base, with 12 bases spanning the gap. From germline, CDR1 is SGHNT and CDR2 YENEEA. CDR3 DNA: TGTGCCAGCAGCCACCGAGCGCCATCCTACGAGCAGTACTTC. Its translation is CASSHRAPSYEQYF. Full variable domain (outside the CDR3, taken from reference TRBV11-3 and TRBJ2-7): EAGVVQSPRYKIIEKKQPVAFWCNPISGHNTLYWYLQNLGQGPELLIRYENEEAVDDSQLPKDRFSAERLKGVDSTLKIQPAELGDSAVYLCASSHRAPSYEQYFGPGTRLTVT.

The table lists this clone with a count of one. The chain combines TRBV15 with TRBJ2-1; weak D call: TRBD2 (6 bases). This CDR3 contains 16 residues. Per the germline V gene, CDR1 is LNHNV and CDR2 is YYDKDF (reference sequence). The ends were cut back, 5 bases at V and 1 base at J, with 15 bases in the middle. The CDR3 nucleotides read TGTGCCACCAGCGGGTCTACTAGCTTTTCCTACAATGAGCAGTTCTTC. As protein: CATSGSTSFSYNEQFF.

The chain combines TRBV18 with TRBJ1-4; D is uncertain. Germline-derived CDR1 and CDR2 are KGHSH and LQKENI. Trimming cost V 6 bases and J 3 bases, with 17 bases left between them. The CDR3 spans 16 residues. The CDR3: CASSRTALEANEKLFF. The CDR3 DNA is TGTGCCAGCTCTCGGACGGCCCTGGAGGCTAATGAAAAACTGTTTTTT. The complete variable domain, with remaining parts taken from reference TRBV18 and TRBJ1-4, reads NAGVMQNPRHLVRRRGQEARLRCSPMKGHSHVYWYRQLPEEGLKFMVYLQKENIIDESGMPKERFSAEFPKEGPSILRIQQVVRGDSAAYFCASSRTALEANEKLFFGSGTQLSVL.

A few counts support this clone. J is TRBJ2-7 and V is TRBV28; 9 nucleotides line up with TRBD1. J gave up 5 bases and V 2 bases, and 4 bases lay outside the gene matches. The CDR3 is made up of 14 amino acids. The germline gives CDR1 MDHEN, CDR2 SYDVKM. The chain's CDR3 is CASSLLNRGHEQYF. CDR3 in DNA: TGTGCCAGCAGTTTACTAAACAGGGGGCACGAGCAGTACTTC.

The chain joins TRBV5-1 to TRBJ2-2; D perhaps matches TRBD2 (5 bases). V lost 5 bases to trimming and J lost 10 bases, with 12 bases between them. Germline V CDR1 and CDR2: SGHRS, YFSETQ. The CDR3 loop spans 12 amino acids. CDR3 amino acids: CASRAGLSELFF. The CDR3 DNA reads as TGCGCCAGCAGGGCCGGACTCTCGGAGCTGTTTTTT.

The chain is built from TRBV30 and TRBJ1-6; D remains unclear. This CDR3 has 14 residues. Trimming cost V 2 bases and J 4 bases, with 9 bases left between them. Germline-derived CDR1 and CDR2 are GTSNPN and SVGIG (reference sequence). CDR3 sequence: CAWSILQYNSPLHF. In DNA, the CDR3 is TGTGCCTGGAGTATCCTGCAATATAATTCACCCCTCCACTTT.

This clone came up a few times. V gene TRBV29-1 combines with J gene TRBJ1-1; no clear D gene. In germline, CDR1 is SQVTM, CDR2 ANQGSEA. The CDR3 loop spans 8 amino acids. V was trimmed by 6 bases and J by 7 bases, leaving 3 bases between them. CDR3 DNA sequence: TGCAGCGTGGGTGAAGCTTTCTTT. This encodes CSVGEAFF.

In this sample, this clone turned up many times. V and J are TRBV6-5 and TRBJ2-7; TRBD1 aligns across 8 bases. V dropped 6 bases and J dropped 1; count of bases not matched to a gene: 2. The CDR3 is 13 amino acids. Germline V gives CDR1 MNHEY, CDR2 SVGAGI. The CDR3 loop reads CASRRTGSYEQYF. Written as DNA, the CDR3 is TGTGCCAGCAGAAGGACAGGGTCCTACGAGCAGTACTTC.

The chain links TRBV27 to TRBJ2-7, with 10 bases lining up with TRBD2. There are 15 residues in the CDR3. CDR1 and CDR2 from the germline V gene are MNHEY and SMNVEV (reference sequence). Trimming took 1 base from V and 4 from J; bases not matched to a gene: 4. CDR3 in amino acids: CASSLWLAGVYEQYF. CDR3 nucleotide sequence: TGTGCCAGCAGTTTATGGCTAGCGGGAGTTTACGAGCAGTACTTC.

This rearrangement joins TRBV29-1 to TRBJ2-2; D remains ambiguous. The CDR3 contains 12 residues. V dropped 5 bases and J dropped 4 bases, with 8 bases sitting between them. CDR1 and CDR2 from the germline V gene are SQVTM and ANQGSEA. The CDR3 DNA reads as TGCAGCGTTACCAGGCGCACCGGGGAGCTGTTTTTT. Protein: CSVTRRTGELFF.